This T cell receptor (beta chain) comes out of a study of blood T cell repertoires in COVID-19. On the study more broadly: Samples of COVID-19 (acute and convalescent) were obtained from the United States, Italy and Spain. Sources were T cells, B-cell-depleted T cells, or PBMCs; the material itself was cDNA or gDNA.

Per the study methods: How many nucleated cells were present was estimated from reference gene primer amplification. Profiling relied on immunoSEQ multiplex PCR, and the TCRdb table lists in-frame clones only, not all of them. V, J and clone size reflect that table, while D and trimming were determined from the DNA. In the table there are about 310,000 clones, roughly 87% of which are singletons. The germline V gene encodes CDR1 SGDLS and CDR2 YYNGEE. There are 15 residues in the CDR3. V shed 0 bases and J shed 3 bases, with 9 bases lying between them. The receptor was isolated from a man aged 45-65 years with active or convalescent COVID-19. V usage is TRBV9 and J usage is TRBJ2-2, with D hard to call. Sequencing was done on a sample of peripheral blood. The CDR3 spells CASSVAGSHTGELFF. The CDR3 nucleotides read TGTGCCAGCAGCGTAGCCGGGTCCCACACCGGGGAGCTGTTTTTT.